A single sample gave rise to the 26 T cell receptor beta chains below, sequenced in a study of cytomegalovirus exposure and HLA in healthy donors. In the PCR, 60 Vbeta and 13 Jbeta primers were used. Generated by immunoSEQ multiplex PCR, the TCRdb table keeps only in-frame clones and is missing some. In the table there are roughly 200,000 clones, less than 80% of which are singletons. What was sequenced was PBMCs. Receptor source: a woman in her thirties in good health and CMV-seropositive.

The CDR3 loop reads CASSLWRESSGELFF. In nucleotides, the CDR3 is TGCGCCAGCAGCTTGTGGCGGGAGTCATCCGGGGAGCTGTTTTTT. This chain connects TRBV5-1 to TRBJ2-2; 7 bases are shared with TRBD2. J gave up 6 bases and V 1 base, and 6 bases lay outside the gene matches. CDR1 is SGHRS and CDR2 is YFSETQ in the germline V gene. There are 15 residues in the CDR3.

This clone has just one count. This rearrangement joins TRBV29-1 to TRBJ1-1; D gene uncertain. The CDR3 totals 13 residues. The germline V gene has CDR1 SQVTM and CDR2 ANQGSEA. Between the trimmed V and J ends, which lost 3 bases and 3 bases, there was a span of 11 bases. The CDR3 nucleotides are TGCAGCGTTGATCTCCGGGAGGACACTGAAGCTTTCTTT. Residues: CSVDLREDTEAFF.

This sequence joins TRBV19 and TRBJ2-7; TRBD1 matches at 7 bases. Germline V gene data show CDR1 as LNHDA and CDR2 as SQIVND (reference sequence). The length of the CDR3 is 16 residues. V dropped 5 bases and J dropped 6; count of bases not matched to a gene: 16. CDR3 sequence: CASSSIPGTAFFEQYF. The CDR3 bases are TGTGCCAGTAGTTCTATACCCGGGACAGCCTTTTTCGAGCAGTACTTC.

The V gene is TRBV7-2, the J gene TRBJ1-2; 7 bases are shared with TRBD1. With V trimmed by 5 bases and J by 4 bases, 13 bases remained unmatched. Germline values: CDR1 SGHTA, CDR2 FQGNSA. This CDR3 is 16 amino acids long. Written as DNA, the CDR3 is TGTGCCAGCAGCAGAGAGGGACAGTCCGTCACCTATGGCTACACCTTC. Its translation: CASSREGQSVTYGYTF.

The chain employs TRBV27 and TRBJ1-1, with 8 bases fitting TRBD1. Trimming at V came to 6 bases and at J to 3 bases, leaving 6 bases not matched to a gene. In germline, CDR1 is MNHEY, CDR2 SMNVEV (reference sequence). The CDR3 runs to 14 residues. The CDR3 region is CASSPTGEYTEAFF. As DNA, the CDR3 is TGTGCCAGCAGCCCGACAGGGGAATACACTGAAGCTTTCTTT.

The chain is built from TRBV27 and TRBJ2-7, with 7 bases that match TRBD1. The CDR3 consists of 14 residues. J gave up 3 bases and V 2 bases, and 4 bases lay outside the gene matches. Germline V gives CDR1 MNHEY, CDR2 SMNVEV (reference sequence). The CDR3: CASSLRGRLYEQYF. The CDR3, as DNA: TGTGCCAGCAGTTTAAGGGGGCGCCTCTACGAGCAGTACTTC.

The V gene is TRBV27, the J gene TRBJ1-3, with D possibly TRBD1 on 6 matching bases. The CDR3 runs to 17 residues. Trimming removed 7 bases from V and 0 bases from J, with 19 bases in between. The germline CDR1 and CDR2 sequences are MNHEY and SMNVEV (reference sequence). CDR3 DNA: TGTGCCAGCATATCGGGGTCAGGGGTTAGCTCTGGAAACACCATATATTTT. It is translated as CASISGSGVSSGNTIYF.

The V gene is TRBV29-1, the J gene TRBJ2-7, with D perhaps TRBD2 (5 bases). Trimming took 4 bases from V and 8 from J, leaving 18 bases between them. Germline values: CDR1 SQVTM, CDR2 ANQGSEA. The CDR3 consists of 13 residues. The CDR3 loop reads CSVGVGLRTKQYF. DNA for the CDR3: TGCAGCGTTGGGGTCGGACTCCGGACGAAGCAGTACTTC.

There are a few counts of this clone. This chain connects TRBV29-1 to TRBJ1-1; maybe TRBD1 (6 bases). Germline CDR1 is SQVTM and CDR2 is ANQGSEA. This CDR3 has 14 residues. V shed 4 bases and J shed 5 bases, with 17 bases lying between them. CDR3 in amino acids: CSVADSSGRTEAFF. DNA for the CDR3: TGCAGCGTTGCGGACAGTTCAGGTCGAACTGAAGCTTTCTTT.

This clone occurred a few times. The chain combines TRBV2 with TRBJ2-1; TRBD2 agrees at 13 bases. With V trimmed by 5 bases and J by 10 bases, 8 bases remained unmatched. Germline V CDR1 and CDR2: SNHLY, FYNNEI. This CDR3 spans 15 amino acids. DNA of the CDR3: TGTGCCAGCAGTTTAACTAGCGGGAGGGTTGTAGAGCAGTTCTTC. This translates into CASSLTSGRVVEQFF.

The CDR3 DNA sequence: TGTGCCATCAGTGGCGGGGACGGAGCTTTCTTT. It yields the protein CAISGGDGAFF. This sequence joins TRBV10-3 and TRBJ1-1; D may be TRBD1 (5 bases). Germline V gives CDR1 ENHRY, CDR2 SYGVKD. V was trimmed by 4 bases and J by 10 bases, leaving 10 bases between them. CDR3 length equals 11 residues.

This clone has more than one count but fewer than ten. The genes are TRBV13 and TRBJ1-5; D gene ambiguous. The CDR3 is 16 amino acids. Germline-derived CDR1 and CDR2 are PRHDT and FYEKMQ (reference sequence). Trimming cost V 4 bases and J 1 base, with 14 bases left between them. CDR3 coding DNA: TGTGCCAGCAGCTCCCATGGGCCTAAGAGCAATCAGCCCCAGCATTTT. This gives the protein CASSSHGPKSNQPQHF.

CDR3: CASSSHRVGTGELFF. The CDR3 nucleotides read TGTGCCAGCAGCTCACACAGGGTGGGGACCGGGGAGCTGTTTTTT. V gene TRBV6-5 combines with J gene TRBJ2-2; a possible D gene is TRBD1 (6 bases). V lost 6 bases and J lost 5, with 16 bases in between. The CDR3 sequence is 15 residues long. CDR1 is MNHEY and CDR2 is SVGAGI in the germline V gene.

J is TRBJ1-1 and V is TRBV5-1; 8 bases align to TRBD1. The ends lost 3 bases at V and 6 bases at J; junction bases unmatched: 10. CDR1 is SGHRS and CDR2 is YFSETQ in the germline V gene. The CDR3 covers 15 residues. The chain's CDR3 is CASSSTGTGLAEAFF. CDR3 coding DNA: TGCGCCAGCAGCTCAACCGGGACAGGCCTTGCTGAAGCTTTCTTT.

J is TRBJ2-7 and V is TRBV27; maybe TRBD2 (5 bases). Germline V lookup: CDR1 MNHEY, CDR2 SMNVEV (reference sequence). V lost 7 bases and J 3 bases, leaving 16 bases between the germline ends. The CDR3 runs 14 residues. DNA for the CDR3: TGTGCCAGCAAGCCACCGGGTAGCGTCTACGAGCAGTACTTC. Translated, it gives CASKPPGSVYEQYF.

The chain joins TRBV4-2 to TRBJ2-7; TRBD1 matches 10 bases. The CDR3 is 16 residues long. Trimming at V came to 4 bases and at J to 2 bases, leaving 8 bases not matched to a gene. Germline assignment: CDR1 LGHNA and CDR2 YNFKEQ. CDR3 in amino acids: CASSPLGQGQPYEQYF. The CDR3 nucleotides are TGTGCCAGCAGCCCTCTGGGACAGGGGCAACCCTACGAGCAGTACTTC.

The V and J genes are TRBV5-1 and TRBJ2-1; D is possibly TRBD1 (5 bases). CDR1 is SGHRS, CDR2 YFSETQ, per germline. V was shortened by 4 bases and J by 7 bases, with 12 bases between the two germline ends. CDR3 length equals 13 residues. CDR3 sequence (DNA): TGCGCCAGCAGCCTACCCACAGGAAATGAGCAGTTCTTC. It is translated as CASSLPTGNEQFF.

The chain recombines TRBV6-5 with TRBJ1-2; no definite D call. The germline V gene has CDR1 MNHEY and CDR2 SVGAGI. CDR3 length: 15 residues. V was shortened by 2 bases and J by 0 bases, with 10 bases between the two germline ends. The CDR3, as DNA: TGTGCCAGCAGTTACGTCCGGGAGTCTAACTATGGCTACACCTTC. Its protein product is CASSYVRESNYGYTF.

The chain has TRBV25-1 and TRBJ1-1, with 8 bases lining up with TRBD1. V lost 1 base and J lost 3; bases outside the gene matches: 7. The germline V gene has CDR1 MGHDK and CDR2 SYGVNS. The CDR3 consists of 16 residues. CDR3 amino acids: CASSEWGTGKDTEAFF. CDR3 nucleotide sequence: TGTGCCAGCAGTGAATGGGGGACAGGTAAGGACACTGAAGCTTTCTTT.

This chain links TRBV2 with TRBJ1-5; TRBD1 might be the D (6 bases). Germline CDR1 SNHLY, CDR2 FYNNEI. Trimming stripped 2 bases from V and 4 bases from J, with 9 bases between. The CDR3 has 14 amino acids. The CDR3 nucleotides are TGTGCCAGCAGTGAAACGAGGGGGAATCAGCCCCAGCATTTT. Its translation is CASSETRGNQPQHF.

The V call is TRBV7-9, the J call TRBJ1-1, with D hard to call. V was cut by 5 bases and J by 5 bases, with 12 bases left in between. The CDR3 consists of 13 residues. Germline values: CDR1 SEHNR, CDR2 FQNEAQ (reference sequence). The CDR3 bases are TGTGCCAGCAGCCCCCGTCAGGATACTGAAGCTTTCTTT. Its protein is CASSPRQDTEAFF.

This clone was counted once. One end of the junction does not line up with germline, which may come from a read error. The chain joins TRBV7-6 to TRBJ2-2; 12 bases map to TRBD2. Germline CDR1 and CDR2: SGHVS and FNYEAQ. The CDR3 sequence is 15 residues long. The CDR3 spells CASRGLAGYTGEPFF. CDR3 nucleotide sequence: TGTGCCAGCAGAGGACTAGCGGGGTACACCGGGGAGCCGTTTTTT.

The chain has TRBV2 and TRBJ2-7, with 7 bases that match TRBD1. Germline lookup yields CDR1 SNHLY and CDR2 FYNNEI. The CDR3 has 13 amino acids. V was pared by 6 bases and J by 2 bases, with 4 bases of the junction left unmatched. The CDR3 loop is CASRRQGTYEQYF. CDR3 bases: TGTGCCAGCAGACGACAGGGTACCTACGAGCAGTACTTC.

The DNA of the CDR3 is TGTGCCAGCACCCTAGGATATTTTAATTCACCCCTCCACTTT. Amino acid sequence: CASTLGYFNSPLHF. The chain joins TRBV27 to TRBJ1-6; D is unresolved. The V end was cut by 7 bases, the J end by 6 bases, with 13 bases between. CDR1 and CDR2 (germline): MNHEY, SMNVEV (reference sequence). The CDR3 extends over 14 amino acids.

J is TRBJ2-3 and V is TRBV30; no definite D call. CDR1 GTSNPN and CDR2 SVGIG come from the germline V gene (reference sequence). The CDR3 runs 14 residues. V was cut by 7 bases and J by 0 bases, with 14 bases left in between. CDR3 DNA: TGTGCCTTCCAAGGAGCAGCTAGCACAGATACGCAGTATTTT. Protein: CAFQGAASTDTQYF.

This chain links TRBV28 with TRBJ1-1; no reliable D call. V was pared by 3 bases and J by 1 base, with 6 bases between. CDR1 MDHEN and CDR2 SYDVKM come from the germline V gene. This CDR3 is built from 13 residues. The CDR3 reads CASSLPENTEAFF. In nucleotides, the CDR3 is TGTGCCAGCAGTTTGCCAGAGAACACTGAAGCTTTCTTT.